These 16 T cell receptor beta chains were sequenced from one sample in a study of radiotherapy plus CTLA-4 blockade in lung cancer. TCRdb's copy holds only in-frame clones and misses some; the assay was immunoSEQ multiplex PCR. The table includes some 120,000 clones, 81% detected once. Source: peripheral blood, taken from a patient treated with radiotherapy plus ipilimumab. Source of these receptors: a human donor with non-small cell lung cancer that progressed on radiotherapy plus ipilimumab. Some clones in this sample may be carry-over from other donors' samples.

The chain uses TRBV28 and TRBJ2-5, with a tentative D call TRBD2 (7 bases). V shed 7 bases and J shed 4 bases, with 16 bases lying between them. Germline V gene lookup returns CDR1 MDHEN and CDR2 SYDVKM. The CDR3 has 14 residues. CDR3 in amino acids: CASKRGGGPETQYF. CDR3 coding DNA: TGTGCCAGCAAACGAGGGGGGGGGCCAGAGACCCAGTACTTC.

The V and J genes are TRBV9 and TRBJ2-7; D unresolved. CDR1 and CDR2 from the germline V gene are SGDLS and YYNGEE. The CDR3 sequence is 15 residues long. The V gene lost 2 bases and the J gene lost 3 bases, with 15 bases spanning the gap. CDR3 sequence reads: CASSVMGSNDYEQYF. The CDR3 region has the DNA TGTGCCAGCAGCGTTATGGGAAGTAACGACTACGAGCAGTACTTC.

The rearrangement uses TRBV2 and TRBJ2-5; D call uncertain. From germline, CDR1 is SNHLY and CDR2 FYNNEI. The V and J ends lost 2 bases and 0 bases respectively, with 1 base between them. CDR3 length equals 12 residues. CDR3 protein: CASSENQETQYF. DNA for the CDR3: TGTGCCAGCAGTGAAAACCAAGAGACCCAGTACTTC.

The V and J genes are TRBV11-2 and TRBJ2-5; no clear D gene. The DNA end is more similar to TRBJ2-7, so the J call may be wrong. This CDR3 is 15 amino acids long. Germline V lookup: CDR1 SGHAT, CDR2 FQNNGV. The CDR3 is CASSLESPYSYEQYF. For the CDR3, the DNA is TGTGCCAGCAGCTTAGAATCTCCCTACTCCTACGAGCAGTACTTC.

The chain joins TRBV5-8 to TRBJ1-6; no clear D. The V end lost 7 bases, the J end lost 0 bases, and 17 bases lay between the germline ends. CDR3 length: 17 residues. Germline V lookup: CDR1 SGHTS, CDR2 YDEGEE. In DNA, the CDR3 is TGTGCCAGCCCAGCGTCCTCCTTGAGCTCCTATAATTCACCCCTCCACTTT. Translating gives CASPASSLSSYNSPLHF.

This clone was recorded a few times. V usage is TRBV10-3 and J usage is TRBJ1-3; 9 bases are a match to TRBD1. The CDR3 totals 16 residues. From germline, CDR1 is ENHRY and CDR2 SYGVKD. Unmatched junction bases numbered 4, after V lost 0 bases and J lost 4 bases. CDR3 coding DNA: TGTGCCATCAGTGAGTCGAGGACAGGGGTAGGAAACACCATATATTTT. It translates to CAISESRTGVGNTIYF.

The rearrangement links TRBV10-3 to TRBJ2-5, with 10 bases that match TRBD2. The assigned J gene may be wrong: the sequence end matches TRBJ2-7 better. The CDR3 length is 15 residues. Looked up from germline, CDR1 is ENHRY and CDR2 is SYGVKD. The CDR3 coding sequence is TGTGCCATCAGGGCTAGCGGGGGCGATCACTACGAGCAGTACTTC. This translates into CAIRASGGDHYEQYF.

This clone was detected a few times. V gene TRBV2 combines with J gene TRBJ2-1, with 9 nucleotides matching TRBD2. The CDR3 has 11 residues. CDR1 is SNHLY, CDR2 FYNNEI, per germline. With 9 bases clipped from V and 15 bases from J, the junction kept 9 bases outside the gene matches. This chain's CDR3 is CARRGGLSLFF. The CDR3, as DNA: TGTGCCAGGCGGGGGGGGCTTTCTCTGTTCTTC.

This rearrangement joins TRBV18 to TRBJ2-1, with TRBD2 as a possible D gene (6 bases). The CDR3 runs to 15 residues. V shed 3 bases and J shed 4 bases, with 13 bases lying between them. CDR1 KGHSH and CDR2 LQKENI come from the germline V gene. Here the CDR3 reads CASSPEGRVYNEQFF. The CDR3 bases are TGTGCCAGCTCACCGGAGGGTCGAGTTTACAATGAGCAGTTCTTC.

This chain uses TRBV5-5 with TRBJ2-3; D unclear. CDR1 and CDR2 (germline): SGHKS, YYEKEE (reference sequence). The CDR3 has 13 residues. V dropped 6 bases and J dropped 2 bases, with 10 bases sitting between them. This CDR3 is CASTVYYTDTQYF. CDR3 in DNA: TGTGCCAGCACGGTCTACTACACAGATACGCAGTATTTT.

This rearrangement joins TRBV4-1 to TRBJ2-7; TRBD1 might be the D (6 bases). Germline V gives CDR1 MGHRA, CDR2 YSYEKL. V was cut by 4 bases and J by 0 bases, with 13 bases left in between. This CDR3 has 15 amino acids. This CDR3 is CASSLGRDNSYEQYF. CDR3 DNA: TGCGCCAGCAGCCTCGGCCGGGACAACTCCTACGAGCAGTACTTC.

This chain joins TRBV29-1 and TRBJ2-2; D remains ambiguous. This CDR3 is built from 15 residues. Trimming stripped 1 base from V and 0 bases from J, with 9 bases between. CDR1 is SQVTM, CDR2 ANQGSEA, per germline. The CDR3 DNA follows: TGCAGCGTTGAAGTGTACTCGCCGAACACCGGGGAGCTGTTTTTT. Translation gives CSVEVYSPNTGELFF.

This clone turned up a few times. For the CDR3, the DNA is TGTGCCAGCAGGGACGGGGGAGCGGCCTACGAGCAGTACTTC. It codes for CASRDGGAAYEQYF. The chain combines TRBV7-2 with TRBJ2-7, with D possibly TRBD2 on 6 matching bases. This CDR3 region has 14 residues. Germline V gives CDR1 SGHTA, CDR2 FQGNSA. Trimming removed 6 bases from V and 2 bases from J, with 14 bases in between.

The chain has TRBV2 and TRBJ2-7; D call uncertain. CDR1 SNHLY and CDR2 FYNNEI come from the germline V gene. Trimming shortened V by 8 bases and J by 2 bases, and 16 bases separated the two germline ends. The CDR3 contains 14 residues. CDR3 protein: CASQMGLRTYEQYF. In DNA, the CDR3 is TGTGCCAGCCAAATGGGTTTGAGGACCTACGAGCAGTACTTC.

V gene TRBV9 combines with J gene TRBJ2-7, with D unclear. Trimming stripped 4 bases from V and 0 bases from J, with 11 bases between. Germline CDR1 is SGDLS and CDR2 is YYNGEE. CDR3 length: 14 residues. The CDR3 protein is CASSSSLSSYEQYF. The CDR3 DNA sequence: TGTGCCAGCAGCTCCAGCTTAAGCTCCTACGAGCAGTACTTC.

The sample holds a few counts of this clone. Other nucleotide sequences in the sample specify the same CDR3. The chain recombines TRBV5-1 with TRBJ2-3; D perhaps matches TRBD2 (7 bases). V was pared by 4 bases and J by 6 bases, with 21 bases between. CDR3 size: 16 residues. CDR1 and CDR2 from the germline V gene are SGHRS and YFSETQ. The CDR3 nucleotides are TGCGCCAGCAGCGCTGGGGCTAGCGGAGGGGGGGATACGCAGTATTTT. The encoded protein is CASSAGASGGGDTQYF.